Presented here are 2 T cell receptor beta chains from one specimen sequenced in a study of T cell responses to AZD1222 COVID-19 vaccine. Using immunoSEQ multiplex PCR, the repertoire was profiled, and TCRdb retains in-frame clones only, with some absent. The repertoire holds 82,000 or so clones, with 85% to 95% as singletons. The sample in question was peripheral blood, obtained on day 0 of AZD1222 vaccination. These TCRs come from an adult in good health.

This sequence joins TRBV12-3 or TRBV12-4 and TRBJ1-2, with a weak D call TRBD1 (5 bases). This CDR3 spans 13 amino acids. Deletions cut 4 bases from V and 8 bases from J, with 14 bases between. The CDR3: CASSWDWPGGYTF. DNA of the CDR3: TGTGCCAGCAGTTGGGACTGGCCGGGAGGCTACACCTTC.

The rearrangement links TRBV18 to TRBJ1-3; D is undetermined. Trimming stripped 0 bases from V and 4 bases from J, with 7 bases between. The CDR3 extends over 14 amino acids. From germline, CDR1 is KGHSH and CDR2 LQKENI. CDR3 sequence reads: CASSPPGNGNTIYF. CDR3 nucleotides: TGTGCCAGCTCACCACCGGGGAACGGAAACACCATATATTTT.